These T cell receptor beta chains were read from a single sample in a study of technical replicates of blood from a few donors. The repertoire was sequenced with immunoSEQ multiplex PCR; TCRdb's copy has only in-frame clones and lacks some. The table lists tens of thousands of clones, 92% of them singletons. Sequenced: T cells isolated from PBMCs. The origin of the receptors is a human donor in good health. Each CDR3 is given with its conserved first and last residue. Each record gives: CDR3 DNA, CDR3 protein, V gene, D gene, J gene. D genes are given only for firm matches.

DNA: TGTGCCAGCAGCTCCTCACTCTCCCAAGAAGCTTTCTTT
CDR3: CASSSSLSQEAFF
V: TRBV7-3
D: .
J: TRBJ1-1

DNA: TGTGCCAGCGGGGCGACAGGGGGCACTGAAGCTTTCTTT
CDR3: CASGATGGTEAFF
V: TRBV6-1
D: TRBD1
J: TRBJ1-1

DNA: TGTGCCTGGAGTGCCGACAGCTACAATGAGCAGTTCTTC
CDR3: CAWSADSYNEQFF
V: TRBV30
D: .
J: TRBJ2-1

DNA: TGTGCCAGTACCCCGGGTGGTACCTATGGCTACACCTTC
CDR3: CASTPGGTYGYTF
V: TRBV19
D: .
J: TRBJ1-2

DNA: TGTGCCAGCAGTGAAGTTATACGCGTGGACTATGGCTACACCTTC
CDR3: CASSEVIRVDYGYTF
V: TRBV2
D: .
J: TRBJ1-2

DNA: TGTGCCAGCAGTTTTTTCCCCCGGACAGGGGGAAAACTGTTTTTT
CDR3: CASSFFPRTGGKLFF
V: TRBV27
D: TRBD1
J: TRBJ1-4

DNA: TGTGCCACCAGGCCAGGCTACTCGGATGTCGGACAGGGGGTTAATCAGCCCCAGCATTTT
CDR3: CATRPGYSDVGQGVNQPQHF
V: TRBV15
D: TRBD1
J: TRBJ1-5

DNA: TGTGCCATCAATCCACAGGGAGCCGGGGCCAACGTCCTGACTTTC
CDR3: CAINPQGAGANVLTF
V: TRBV10-3
D: .
J: TRBJ2-6

DNA: TGTGCCAGCAGCTCTCAAGGGGGTGAAAAACTGTTTTTT
CDR3: CASSSQGGEKLFF
V: TRBV11-3
D: .
J: TRBJ1-4

DNA: TGTGCCACCAGCAGGCTACAGGGTTCTTCTAACTATGGCTACACCTTC
CDR3: CATSRLQGSSNYGYTF
V: TRBV15
D: .
J: TRBJ1-2

DNA: TGCGCCAGCAGCTCCCGTTTCGGGGGGCATCCCTATGGCTACACCTTC
CDR3: CASSSRFGGHPYGYTF
V: TRBV4-3
D: .
J: TRBJ1-2

DNA: TGTGCCTGGGTTCTCCCCGGGAAAAGCTCCTACGAGCAGTACTTC
CDR3: CAWVLPGKSSYEQYF
V: TRBV30
D: .
J: TRBJ2-7

DNA: TGTGCCAGCAGTGATATACAAAGCAGAGGAGAGACCCAGTACTTC
CDR3: CASSDIQSRGETQYF
V: TRBV27
D: .
J: TRBJ2-5